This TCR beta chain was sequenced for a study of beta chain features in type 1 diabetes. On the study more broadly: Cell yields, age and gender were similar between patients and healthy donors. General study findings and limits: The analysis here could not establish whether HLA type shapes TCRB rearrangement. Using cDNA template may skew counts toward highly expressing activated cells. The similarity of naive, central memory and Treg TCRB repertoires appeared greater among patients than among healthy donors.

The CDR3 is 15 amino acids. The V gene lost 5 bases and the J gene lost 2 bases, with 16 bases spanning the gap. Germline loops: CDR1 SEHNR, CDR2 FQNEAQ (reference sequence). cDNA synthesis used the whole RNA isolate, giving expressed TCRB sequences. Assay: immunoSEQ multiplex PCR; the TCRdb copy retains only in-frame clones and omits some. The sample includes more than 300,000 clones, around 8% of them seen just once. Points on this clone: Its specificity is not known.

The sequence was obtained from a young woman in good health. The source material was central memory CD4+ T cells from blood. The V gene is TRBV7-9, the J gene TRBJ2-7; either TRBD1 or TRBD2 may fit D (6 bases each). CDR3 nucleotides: TGTGCCAGCAGCGCTGAACAGGGACTGGCCTACGAGCAGTACTTC. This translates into CASSAEQGLAYEQYF.